The 7 T cell receptor beta chains below come from one sample, sequenced in a study of regulatory T cells in long-lasting Graves disease (dated by TCRdb to about 2021). The library was made by multiplex PCR. TCRdb names Illumina HiSeq 4000 as the instrument used. CDR3 regions were amplified by Arm-PCR with iRepertoire HTBI primers to construct TCR beta libraries. In-frame beta chains were kept once TCRdb had trimmed the public reads at Q25 with fastp and called clones with MiXCR. Rows with one shared CDR3 protein collapse into an entry with the most common genes and DNA. The table for this sample lists hundreds of thousands of distinct CDR3 sequences; more than 15% of them were counted only once. Roughly 25% of the sample is taken by the ten largest. Explained via the paper, the time point label denotes: newly diagnosed GD, antithyroid drugs for less than 3 months. For both TCR sequencing and RNA sequencing, RNA was extracted from PBMCs in TRIzol.

The data also belong to a second study, concerning T cells in Graves' hyperthyroidism and ophthalmopathy.

Here the sequenced sample was peripheral blood mononuclear cells (PBMCs), taken at new diagnosis, from a patient treated with antithyroid drugs. The receptors shown here come from a woman aged 40 to 65 with Graves disease. Donor details come from another sample of the same person, matched by shared clones.

This chain joins TRBV11-2 and TRBJ2-5; D is perhaps TRBD1 (6 bases). Germline values: CDR1 SGHAT, CDR2 FQNNGV. The CDR3 is 12 residues long. The V end was cut by 4 bases, the J end by 5 bases, with 8 bases between. This CDR3 is CASSSDRETQYF. In nucleotides, the CDR3 is TGTGCCAGCAGCTCCGACAGGGAGACCCAGTACTTC. The full variable domain, with the rest looked up from reference TRBV11-2 and TRBJ2-5, is EAGVAQSPRYKIIEKRQSVAFWCNPISGHATLYWYQQILGQGPKLLIQFQNNGVVDDSQLPKDRFSAERLKGVDSTLKIQPAKLEDSAVYLCASSSDRETQYFGPGTRLLVL.

About this clonotype: A read error is likely, as this CDR3 ends without the conserved phenylalanine or tryptophan. The rearrangement joins TRBV7-3 to TRBJ1-2, with 8 positions matching TRBD1. The CDR3 loop spans 13 amino acids. Germline CDR1 and CDR2: SGHTA and FQGTGA. V gave up 6 bases and J gave up 6 bases; unmatched junction bases: 6. CDR3 residues: CASSYGQGDGYTS. As DNA, the CDR3 is TGTGCCAGCAGTTATGGACAGGGCGATGGCTACACCTCC.

This clonotype occurred many times. Here the CDR3 DNA reads TGCGCCAGCAGGGAGAGGACAGGGAGAGCCAACAATGAGCAGTTCTTC. Protein sequence: CASRERTGRANNEQFF. The V gene is TRBV5-1, the J gene TRBJ2-1, with 8 bases aligning to TRBD1. CDR3 size: 16 residues. The germline CDR1 and CDR2 sequences are SGHRS and YFSETQ. V trimming: 5 bases; J trimming: 5 bases; junction bases outside the gene matches: 12.

This clonotype was observed a few times. The genes are TRBV28 and TRBJ2-7; 7 bases agree with TRBD1. The CDR3 runs to 15 residues. Germline V gives CDR1 MDHEN, CDR2 SYDVKM. The J segment lost 3 bases and the V segment lost 4 bases, leaving 9 bases of the junction unmatched. CDR3 nucleotide sequence: TGTGCCAGCAGTTACTACCGGGACAGCTACTACGAGCAGTACTTC. Protein: CASSYYRDSYYEQYF.

This clonotype has at least ten counts. The J gene is TRBJ1-5, the V gene TRBV9; D is uncertain. Trimming left V 4 bases short and J 0 bases short, with 8 bases between. Germline values: CDR1 SGDLS, CDR2 YYNGEE. This CDR3 spans 14 amino acids. CDR3 nucleotide sequence: TGTGCCAGCAGCCCCGACACTAGCAATCAGCCCCAGCATTTT. Translating it yields CASSPDTSNQPQHF. The full variable domain, in which reference TRBV9 and TRBJ1-5 provide the parts outside the CDR3, is DSGVTQTPKHLITATGQRVTLRCSPRSGDLSVYWYQQSLDQGLQFLIQYYNGEERAKGNILERFSAQQFPDLHSELNLSSLELGDSALYFCASSPDTSNQPQHFGDGTRLSIL.

A few counts support this clonotype. The chain employs TRBV6-5 and TRBJ2-7; D call uncertain. The CDR3 totals 14 residues. CDR1 and CDR2 (germline): MNHEY, SVGAGI. The ends were cut back, 2 bases at V and 7 bases at J, with 15 bases in the middle. The CDR3 nucleotides are TGTGCCAGCAGTTACGCGACTGGCCCTACTGAGCAGTACTTC. This encodes CASSYATGPTEQYF.

The genes are TRBV6-2 or TRBV6-3 and TRBJ2-7, with 11 bases aligning to TRBD2. With 5 bases clipped from V and 3 bases from J, the junction kept 6 bases outside the gene matches. The CDR3 totals 15 residues. From germline, CDR1 is MNHEY and CDR2 SVGEGT. The CDR3 here is CASSLRLAGLYEQYF. CDR3 DNA sequence: TGTGCCAGCAGTCTAAGACTAGCGGGGCTCTACGAGCAGTACTTC.